This TCR beta chain came from a study of identical twins. TCRdb processed the 5' RACE reads anew with MiXCR; each CDR3 protein has one entry. This table has a few hundred thousand distinct CDR3 sequences, just under 10% appearing once. The length of the CDR3 is 13 residues. CDR1 is MNHEY and CDR2 is SMNVEV in the germline V gene (reference sequence). This clonotype was counted many times. Among all donors, each was a healthy Caucasian. The same data also contributed to another study, on yellow fever vaccine responses in identical twins.

The sequencing sample was made of PBMCs. The chain uses TRBV27 and TRBJ2-1; tentative D call: TRBD1 (5 bases). This receptor was obtained from a woman younger than 30 in good health. The CDR3 loop is CATQANSYNEQFF. CDR3 DNA sequence: TGTGCGACACAGGCTAACTCCTACAATGAGCAGTTCTTC.